This entry is about one T cell receptor beta chain. The target antigen is unknown. These data are taken from a study of blood T cells in healthy people across ages. Study outcomes and limitations: It was the long-lived donors that had more naive CD4+ cells and higher diversity than aged donors.

A second PCR, run for about 7 to 11 cycles, used a sample-barcoded 5' primer plus a J-beta primer mix. TCRdb redid the calling of the 5' RACE reads with MiXCR, one entry per CDR3 protein. This sample has more than 800,000 distinct CDR3 sequences, with under 45% found just once. CDR3 length: 14 residues. The ends were cut back, 2 bases at V and 0 bases at J, with 11 bases in the middle. Germline-derived CDR1 and CDR2 are DFQATT and SNEGSKA (reference sequence). The chain recombines TRBV20-1 with TRBJ2-7, with a tentative D call TRBD2 (5 bases). Sequencing was carried out using blood. The TCR originated in a woman aged 55-69 years in good health. CDR3 region: CSARRPAVSYEQYF. The CDR3, as DNA: TGCAGTGCTAGACGTCCAGCGGTCTCCTACGAGCAGTACTTC.